This entry lists 10 T cell receptor beta chains sequenced from one sample in a study of neurological immune-mediated disorders (dated by TCRdb to about 2019). Library construction relied on 5' RACE. The reads were generated on an Illumina HiSeq 2500. The public sequencing data were trimmed at Q25 with fastp and processed into clonotypes with MiXCR by TCRdb, which kept only in-frame beta chains. Entries are consolidated by CDR3 protein sequence, retaining the most common genes and DNA. The sample records some 50,000 distinct CDR3 sequences, 1.9% of which are singletons. The ten largest clones add up to 2.2% of the sample. Sample: PBMCs. The receptors were sampled from a woman in her 40s with multiple sclerosis.

There are many counts of this clonotype. The V call is TRBV7-8, the J call TRBJ1-2, with 7 bases that match TRBD1. The CDR3 extends over 16 amino acids. From germline, CDR1 is SGHVS and CDR2 FQNEAQ. J gave up 4 bases and V 0 bases, and 8 bases lay outside the gene matches. CDR3 residues: CASSLAGAGGPYGYTF. In nucleotides, the CDR3 is TGTGCCAGCAGCTTAGCAGGTGCAGGGGGACCCTATGGCTACACCTTC.

There are many counts of this clonotype. CDR3 nucleotide sequence: TGTGCCAGCAGCAAACAGGTCATGGGCACTGAAGCTTTCTTT. Residues: CASSKQVMGTEAFF. V is TRBV9 and J is TRBJ1-1; TRBD1 might be the D (5 bases). This CDR3 is built from 14 residues. Looked up from germline, CDR1 is SGDLS and CDR2 is YYNGEE. Trimming left V 4 bases short and J 4 bases short, with 14 bases between.

In its sample, this clonotype was seen many times. The chain recombines TRBV14 with TRBJ2-7, with D maybe TRBD1 (6 bases). The V end lost 1 base, the J end lost 0 bases, and 7 bases lay between the germline ends. The CDR3 covers 14 residues. CDR1 SGHDN and CDR2 FVKESK come from the germline V gene. CDR3 loop: CASSQGTASYEQYF. The CDR3 bases are TGTGCCAGCAGCCAAGGGACAGCCTCCTACGAGCAGTACTTC.

Ten or more counts support this clonotype. This chain connects TRBV10-3 to TRBJ2-7, with 7 bases fitting TRBD2. Trimming cost V 2 bases and J 0 bases; bases outside gene matches: 7. The CDR3 is 16 amino acids. Germline CDR1 is ENHRY and CDR2 is SYGVKD. The CDR3 loop is CAISETGGGYSYEQYF. CDR3 bases: TGTGCCATCAGTGAGACTGGGGGGGGGTACTCCTACGAGCAGTACTTC.

This clonotype appeared many times. The chain is built from TRBV25-1 and TRBJ2-7, with a weak D call TRBD1 (5 bases). Trimming left V 6 bases short and J 0 bases short, with 9 bases between. The germline V gene encodes CDR1 MGHDK and CDR2 SYGVNS. The CDR3 loop spans 13 amino acids. The CDR3 loop is CASRRQSSYEQYF. The CDR3 DNA reads TGTGCCAGCAGGAGACAGAGCTCCTACGAGCAGTACTTC.

This clonotype has ten or more counts. The chain links TRBV29-1 to TRBJ1-3; D unclear. V dropped 3 bases and J dropped 4 bases, with 13 bases sitting between them. This CDR3 contains 14 residues. The germline V gene encodes CDR1 SQVTM and CDR2 ANQGSEA. In DNA, the CDR3 is TGCAGCGTTGAGTCCGGAGAGCAAGGAAACACCATATATTTT. It specifies CSVESGEQGNTIYF.

This clonotype was recorded many times. The chain is built from TRBV5-1 and TRBJ1-2; D is ambiguous. The CDR3 contains 14 residues. With 2 bases removed from V and 0 bases from J, the gap between germline ends came to 8 bases. The V gene's germline CDR1 is SGHRS and CDR2 YFSETQ. The CDR3 region has the DNA TGCGCCAGCAGCTTCATGTCAGCTAACTATGGCTACACCTTC. It translates to CASSFMSANYGYTF.

This clonotype was detected many times. The J gene is TRBJ2-7, the V gene TRBV20-1; D gene unclear. Trimming shortened V by 3 bases and J by 0 bases, and 18 bases separated the two germline ends. The CDR3 sequence is 16 residues long. CDR1 DFQATT and CDR2 SNEGSKA come from the germline V gene (reference sequence). DNA for the CDR3: TGCAGTGCTAGCCCCTTGGGAACAGAAAGCTCCTACGAGCAGTACTTC. Translation gives CSASPLGTESSYEQYF.

This clonotype was picked up many times. The CDR3 DNA follows: TGTGCCAGCAGTTTAAAGGGGGGGACCACTGAAGCTTTCTTT. Amino acid sequence: CASSLKGGTTEAFF. The chain combines TRBV12-3 or TRBV12-4 with TRBJ1-1; D might be TRBD1 (6 bases). V lost 2 bases to trimming and J lost 4 bases, with 11 bases between them. The CDR3 length is 14 residues.

This clonotype was seen at least ten times. The V call is TRBV5-1, the J call TRBJ1-4; 7 bases map to TRBD1. CDR1 is SGHRS, CDR2 YFSETQ, per germline. The CDR3 consists of 13 residues. V shed 0 bases and J 8 bases; nucleotides not matched to a gene: 1. The CDR3 region is CASSLGQGEKLFF. The DNA for the CDR3 is TGCGCCAGCAGCTTGGGACAGGGCGAAAAACTGTTTTTT.